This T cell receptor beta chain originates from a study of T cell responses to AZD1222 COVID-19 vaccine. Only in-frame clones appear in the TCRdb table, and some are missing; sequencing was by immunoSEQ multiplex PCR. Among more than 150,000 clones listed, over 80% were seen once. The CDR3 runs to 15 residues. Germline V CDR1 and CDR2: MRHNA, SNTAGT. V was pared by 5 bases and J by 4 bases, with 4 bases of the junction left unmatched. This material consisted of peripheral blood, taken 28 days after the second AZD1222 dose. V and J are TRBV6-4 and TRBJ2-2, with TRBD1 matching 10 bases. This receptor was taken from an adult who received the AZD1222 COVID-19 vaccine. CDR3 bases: TGTGCCAGCAGTCCGGGACAGGGGACCACCGGGGAGCTGTTTTTT. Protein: CASSPGQGTTGELFF.